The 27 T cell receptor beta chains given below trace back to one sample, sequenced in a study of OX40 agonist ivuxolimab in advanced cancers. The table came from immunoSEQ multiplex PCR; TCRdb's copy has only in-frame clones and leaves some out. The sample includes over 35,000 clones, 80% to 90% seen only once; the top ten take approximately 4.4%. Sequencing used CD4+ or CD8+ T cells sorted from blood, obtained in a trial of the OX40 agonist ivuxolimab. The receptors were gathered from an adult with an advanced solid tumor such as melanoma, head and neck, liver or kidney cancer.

The CDR3 reads CSVEVPGGPSGANVLTF. The CDR3 DNA sequence: TGCAGCGTTGAAGTCCCAGGGGGGCCCTCTGGGGCCAACGTCCTGACTTTC. The rearrangement joins TRBV29-1 to TRBJ2-6; D might be TRBD1 (7 bases). V was cut by 1 base and J by 0 bases, with 13 bases left in between. The CDR3 runs to 17 residues. Germline V gene data show CDR1 as SQVTM and CDR2 as ANQGSEA. The full variable domain, with the rest looked up from reference TRBV29-1 and TRBJ2-6, is SAVISQKPSRDICQRGTSLTIQCQVDSQVTMMFWYRQQPGQSLTLIATANQGSEATYESGFVIDKFPISRPNLTFSTLTVSNMSPEDSSIYLCSVEVPGGPSGANVLTFGAGSRLTVL.

The CDR3 DNA sequence: TGTGCCAGCTCACCATACGCAATAGAGGGGGAAGGCTACACCTTC. Translation: CASSPYAIEGEGYTF. J is TRBJ1-2 and V is TRBV18; TRBD1 is a possible D gene (6 bases). Germline lookup yields CDR1 KGHSH and CDR2 LQKENI. V shed 2 bases and J shed 8 bases, with 18 bases lying between them. The CDR3 covers 15 residues. Looking up the rest from reference TRBV18 and TRBJ1-2 gives the full variable domain: NAGVMQNPRHLVRRRGQEARLRCSPMKGHSHVYWYRQLPEEGLKFMVYLQKENIIDESGMPKERFSAEFPKEGPSILRIQQVVRGDSAAYFCASSPYAIEGEGYTFGSGTRLTVV.

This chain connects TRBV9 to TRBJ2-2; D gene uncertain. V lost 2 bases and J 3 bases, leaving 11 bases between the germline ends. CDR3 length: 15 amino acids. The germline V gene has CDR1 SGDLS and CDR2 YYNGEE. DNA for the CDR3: TGTGCCAGCAGCGTGGGCCTACCTCACACCGGGGAGCTGTTTTTT. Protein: CASSVGLPHTGELFF.

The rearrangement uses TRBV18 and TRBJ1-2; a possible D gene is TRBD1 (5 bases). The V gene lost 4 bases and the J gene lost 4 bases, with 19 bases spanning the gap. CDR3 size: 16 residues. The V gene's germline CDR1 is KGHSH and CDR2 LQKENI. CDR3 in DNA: TGTGCCAGCTCACGGGAGGGGAGCGGCTACGGCTATGGCTACACCTTC. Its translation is CASSREGSGYGYGYTF. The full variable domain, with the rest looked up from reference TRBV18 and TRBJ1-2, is NAGVMQNPRHLVRRRGQEARLRCSPMKGHSHVYWYRQLPEEGLKFMVYLQKENIIDESGMPKERFSAEFPKEGPSILRIQQVVRGDSAAYFCASSREGSGYGYGYTFGSGTRLTVV.

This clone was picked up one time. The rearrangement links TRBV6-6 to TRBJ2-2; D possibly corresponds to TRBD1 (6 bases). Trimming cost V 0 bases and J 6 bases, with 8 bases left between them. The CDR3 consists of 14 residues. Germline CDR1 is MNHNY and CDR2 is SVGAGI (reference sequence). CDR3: CASSYSQGPGELFF. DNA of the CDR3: TGTGCCAGCAGTTACTCACAGGGTCCCGGGGAGCTGTTTTTT.

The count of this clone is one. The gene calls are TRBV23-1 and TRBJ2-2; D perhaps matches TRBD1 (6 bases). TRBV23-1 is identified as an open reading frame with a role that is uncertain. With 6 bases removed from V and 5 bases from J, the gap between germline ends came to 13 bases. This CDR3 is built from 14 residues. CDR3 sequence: CASRTGIRTGELFF. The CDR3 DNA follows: TGCGCCAGCAGGACAGGAATTCGGACCGGGGAGCTGTTTTTT.

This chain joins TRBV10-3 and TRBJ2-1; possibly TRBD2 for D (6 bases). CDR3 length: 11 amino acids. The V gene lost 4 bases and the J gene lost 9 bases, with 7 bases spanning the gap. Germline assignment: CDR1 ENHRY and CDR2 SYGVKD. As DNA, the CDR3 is TGTGCCATCAGTGGGGGAGGTGAGCAGTTCTTC. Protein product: CAISGGGEQFF.

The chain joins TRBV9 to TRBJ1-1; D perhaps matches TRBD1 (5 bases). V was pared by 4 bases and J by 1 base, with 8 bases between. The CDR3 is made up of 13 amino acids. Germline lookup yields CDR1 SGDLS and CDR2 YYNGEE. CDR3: CASSPGPNTEAFF. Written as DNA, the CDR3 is TGTGCCAGCAGCCCAGGGCCGAACACTGAAGCTTTCTTT.

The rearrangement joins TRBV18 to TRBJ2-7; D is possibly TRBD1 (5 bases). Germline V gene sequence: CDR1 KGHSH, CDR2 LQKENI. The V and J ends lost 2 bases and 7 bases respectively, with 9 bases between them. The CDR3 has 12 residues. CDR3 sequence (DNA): TGTGCCAGCTCACCAGGGGCGTGGGAGCAGTACTTC. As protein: CASSPGAWEQYF.

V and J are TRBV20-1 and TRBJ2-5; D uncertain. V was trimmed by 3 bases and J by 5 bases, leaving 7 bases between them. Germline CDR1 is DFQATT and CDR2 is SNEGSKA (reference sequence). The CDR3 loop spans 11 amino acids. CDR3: CSASGTETQYF. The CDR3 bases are TGCAGTGCTAGTGGAACTGAGACCCAGTACTTC.

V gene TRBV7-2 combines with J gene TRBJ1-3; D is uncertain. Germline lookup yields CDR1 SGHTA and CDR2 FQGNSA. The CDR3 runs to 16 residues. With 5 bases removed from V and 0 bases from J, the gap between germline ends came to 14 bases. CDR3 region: CASSPGRASSGNTIYF. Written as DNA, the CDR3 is TGTGCCAGCAGCCCCGGGCGGGCGAGCTCTGGAAACACCATATATTTT.

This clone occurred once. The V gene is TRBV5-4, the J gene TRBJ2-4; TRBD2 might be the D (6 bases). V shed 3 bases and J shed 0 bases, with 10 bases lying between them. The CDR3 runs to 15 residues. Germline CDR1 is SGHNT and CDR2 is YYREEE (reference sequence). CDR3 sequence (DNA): TGTGCCAGCAGCTCCTGGGGGGTAGCCAAAAACATTCAGTACTTC. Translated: CASSSWGVAKNIQYF.

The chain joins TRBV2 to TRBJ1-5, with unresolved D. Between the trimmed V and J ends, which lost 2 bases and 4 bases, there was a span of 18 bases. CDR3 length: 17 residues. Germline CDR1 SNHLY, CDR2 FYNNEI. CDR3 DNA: TGTGCCAGCAGTGAATTTGGAATCGACTATAGAAATCAGCCCCAGCATTTT. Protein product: CASSEFGIDYRNQPQHF. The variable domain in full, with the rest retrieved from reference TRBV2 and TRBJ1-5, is EPEVTQTPSHQVTQMGQEVILRCVPISNHLYFYWYRQILGQKVEFLVSFYNNEISEKSEIFDDQFSVERPDGSNFTLKIRSTKLEDSAMYFCASSEFGIDYRNQPQHFGDGTRLSIL.

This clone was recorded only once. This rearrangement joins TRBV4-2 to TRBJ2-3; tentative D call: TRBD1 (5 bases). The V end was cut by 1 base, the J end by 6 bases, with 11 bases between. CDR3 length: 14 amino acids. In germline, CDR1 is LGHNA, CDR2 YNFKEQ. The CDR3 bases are TGTGCCAGCAGCCAAGCTAGGGGCAAGGATACGCAGTATTTT. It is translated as CASSQARGKDTQYF.

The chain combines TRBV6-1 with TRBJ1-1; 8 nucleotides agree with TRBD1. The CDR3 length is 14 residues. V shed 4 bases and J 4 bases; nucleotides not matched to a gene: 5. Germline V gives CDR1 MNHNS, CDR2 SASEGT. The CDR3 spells CASSGQGWVTEAFF. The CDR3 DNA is TGTGCCAGCAGTGGACAGGGGTGGGTCACTGAAGCTTTCTTT.

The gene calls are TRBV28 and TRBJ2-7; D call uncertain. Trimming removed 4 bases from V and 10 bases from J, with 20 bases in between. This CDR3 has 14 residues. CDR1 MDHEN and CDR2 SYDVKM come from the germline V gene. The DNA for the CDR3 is TGTGCCAGCAGTTCACCGGACCAATCTGGGCCACAGTACTTC. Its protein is CASSSPDQSGPQYF.

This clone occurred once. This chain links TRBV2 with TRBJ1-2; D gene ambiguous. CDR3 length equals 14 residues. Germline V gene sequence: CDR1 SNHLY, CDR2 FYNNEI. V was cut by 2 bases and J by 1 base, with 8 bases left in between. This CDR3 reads CASSERGLNYGYTF. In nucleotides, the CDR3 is TGTGCCAGCAGTGAAAGAGGGCTTAACTATGGCTACACCTTC. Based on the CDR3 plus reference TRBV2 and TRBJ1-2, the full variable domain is EPEVTQTPSHQVTQMGQEVILRCVPISNHLYFYWYRQILGQKVEFLVSFYNNEISEKSEIFDDQFSVERPDGSNFTLKIRSTKLEDSAMYFCASSERGLNYGYTFGSGTRLTVV.

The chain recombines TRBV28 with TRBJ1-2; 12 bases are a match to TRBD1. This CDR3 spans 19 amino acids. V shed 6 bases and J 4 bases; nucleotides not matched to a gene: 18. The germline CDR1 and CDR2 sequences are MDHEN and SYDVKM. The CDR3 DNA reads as TGTGCCAGCAGCCCTAACCCGGGGACAGGGGGCGACTATGCCTATGGCTACACCTTC. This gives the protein CASSPNPGTGGDYAYGYTF.

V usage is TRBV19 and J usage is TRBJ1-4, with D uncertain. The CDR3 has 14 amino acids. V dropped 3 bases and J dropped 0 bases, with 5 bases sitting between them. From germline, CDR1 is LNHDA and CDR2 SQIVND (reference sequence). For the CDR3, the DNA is TGTGCCAGTAGTATGACTGCAACTAATGAAAAACTGTTTTTT. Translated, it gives CASSMTATNEKLFF. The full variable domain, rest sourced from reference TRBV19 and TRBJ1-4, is DGGITQSPKYLFRKEGQNVTLSCEQNLNHDAMYWYRQDPGQGLRLIYYSQIVNDFQKGDIAEGYSVSREKKESFPLTVTSAQKNPTAFYLCASSMTATNEKLFFGSGTQLSVL.

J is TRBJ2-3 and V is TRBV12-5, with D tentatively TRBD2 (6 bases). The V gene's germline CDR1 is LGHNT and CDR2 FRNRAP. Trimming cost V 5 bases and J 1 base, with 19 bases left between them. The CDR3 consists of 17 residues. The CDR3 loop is CASGPRGLPEGTDTQYF. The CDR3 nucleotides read TGTGCTAGTGGTCCCCGGGGACTCCCTGAGGGCACAGATACGCAGTATTTT.

In DNA, the CDR3 is TGTGCCACTGGGGCCAGGTTACAAGAGACCCAGTACTTC. Translating gives CATGARLQETQYF. This chain uses TRBV10-3 with TRBJ2-5; the D gene is possibly TRBD1 (5 bases). Trimming shortened V by 10 bases and J by 2 bases, and 14 bases separated the two germline ends. The germline gives CDR1 ENHRY, CDR2 SYGVKD. This CDR3 has 13 amino acids.

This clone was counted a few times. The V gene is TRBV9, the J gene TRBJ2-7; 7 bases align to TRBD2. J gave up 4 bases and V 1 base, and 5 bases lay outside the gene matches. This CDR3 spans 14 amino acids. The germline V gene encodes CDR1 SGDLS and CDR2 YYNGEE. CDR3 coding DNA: TGTGCCAGCAGCGTAACTAGCGAATTTTACGAGCAGTACTTC. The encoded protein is CASSVTSEFYEQYF.

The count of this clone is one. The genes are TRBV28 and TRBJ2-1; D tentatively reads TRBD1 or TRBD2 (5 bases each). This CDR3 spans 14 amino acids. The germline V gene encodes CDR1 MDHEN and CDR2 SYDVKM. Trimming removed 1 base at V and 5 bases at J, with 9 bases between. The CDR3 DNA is TGTGCCAGCAGTTTATTTAGGGACCACAATGAGCAGTTCTTC. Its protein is CASSLFRDHNEQFF.

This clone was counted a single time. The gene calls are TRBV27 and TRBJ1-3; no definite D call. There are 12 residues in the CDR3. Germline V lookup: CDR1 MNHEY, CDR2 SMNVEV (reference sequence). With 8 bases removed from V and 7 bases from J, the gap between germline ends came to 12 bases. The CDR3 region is CASRGYGNTIYF. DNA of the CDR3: TGTGCCAGCCGAGGCTACGGGAACACCATATATTTT.

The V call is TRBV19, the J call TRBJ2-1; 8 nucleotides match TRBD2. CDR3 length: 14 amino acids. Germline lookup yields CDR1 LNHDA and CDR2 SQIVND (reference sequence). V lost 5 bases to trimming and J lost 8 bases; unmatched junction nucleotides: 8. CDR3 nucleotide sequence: TGTGCCAGTAGTTCCGGCGGGGGGCTATATGAGCAGTTCTTC. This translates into CASSSGGGLYEQFF.

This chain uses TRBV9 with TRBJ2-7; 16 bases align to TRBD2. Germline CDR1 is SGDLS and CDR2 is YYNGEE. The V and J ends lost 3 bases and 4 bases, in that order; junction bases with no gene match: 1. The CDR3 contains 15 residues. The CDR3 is CASSEGLAGGYEQYF. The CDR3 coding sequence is TGTGCCAGCAGCGAGGGACTAGCGGGAGGGTACGAGCAGTACTTC. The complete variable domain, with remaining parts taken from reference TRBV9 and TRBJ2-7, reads DSGVTQTPKHLITATGQRVTLRCSPRSGDLSVYWYQQSLDQGLQFLIQYYNGEERAKGNILERFSAQQFPDLHSELNLSSLELGDSALYFCASSEGLAGGYEQYFGPGTRLTVT.

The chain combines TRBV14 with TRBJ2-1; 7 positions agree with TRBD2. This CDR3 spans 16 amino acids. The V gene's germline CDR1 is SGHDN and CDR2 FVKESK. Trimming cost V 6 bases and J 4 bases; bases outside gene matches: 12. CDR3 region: CASSLTGTTFYNEQFF. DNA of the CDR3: TGTGCCAGCAGTCTGACCGGGACTACCTTTTACAATGAGCAGTTCTTC.